The 8 T cell receptor beta chains below come from one sample, sequenced in a study of T cell changes during pregnancy in multiple sclerosis. Profiled with immunoSEQ multiplex PCR; TCRdb holds only in-frame clones, not every one. The sample has about 49,000 clones, 90% seen once; the top ten hold over 4%. The sequences come from peripheral blood, collected after pregnancy. These receptors came from a female donor in good health, enrolled as a control in a pregnancy study.

The J gene is TRBJ2-1, the V gene TRBV6-1; maybe TRBD2 (7 bases). The CDR3 length is 13 residues. Trimming pared 6 bases from V and 6 bases from J, leaving 12 bases between. The germline V gene has CDR1 MNHNS and CDR2 SASEGT. Written as DNA, the CDR3 is TGTGCCAGCAGGAGGGGGGGCCGCAATGAGCAGTTCTTC. Protein sequence: CASRRGGRNEQFF.

The chain is built from TRBV10-1 and TRBJ2-7, with no clear D. V dropped 0 bases and J dropped 4 bases, with 4 bases sitting between them. Germline CDR1 reads WNHNN; CDR2 reads SYGVQD (reference sequence). There are 12 residues in the CDR3. CDR3: CASSESFYEQYF. DNA for the CDR3: TGCGCCAGCAGTGAGTCCTTTTACGAGCAGTACTTC.

V and J are TRBV6-5 and TRBJ2-5; D may be TRBD1 (5 bases). Germline CDR1 is MNHEY and CDR2 is SVGAGI. This CDR3 has 14 amino acids. With 5 bases removed from V and 7 bases from J, the gap between germline ends came to 17 bases. CDR3 bases: TGTGCCAGCAGTCAGGGCGTTTCAAAAGGGACCCAGTACTTC. As protein: CASSQGVSKGTQYF.

The chain has TRBV5-6 and TRBJ2-4; possible D gene TRBD2, 7 bases. V lost 0 bases and J 6 bases, leaving 19 bases between the germline ends. Germline CDR1 reads SGHDT; CDR2 reads YYEEEE. The CDR3 totals 17 residues. The CDR3 coding sequence is TGTGCCAGCAGCTTGGTTAGGGGGGGCGCGGTCTCAAACATTCAGTACTTC. It translates to CASSLVRGGAVSNIQYF.

This chain links TRBV11-3 with TRBJ2-5; TRBD1 matches at 8 bases. Germline CDR1 is SGHNT and CDR2 is YENEEA. J was trimmed by 4 bases and V by 5 bases; bases with no gene match: 6. The CDR3 runs to 14 residues. The CDR3, as DNA: TGTGCCAGCAGCCCTGGACAGGGCGGAGAGACCCAGTACTTC. It codes for CASSPGQGGETQYF.

The chain employs TRBV6-1 and TRBJ2-5; a weak D match, TRBD1 (6 bases). Between the trimmed V and J ends, which lost 1 base and 3 bases, there was a span of 9 bases. This CDR3 is 14 amino acids long. Germline CDR1 MNHNS, CDR2 SASEGT. The CDR3 DNA reads as TGTGCCAGCAGTGAAGGGACAGCGAAAGAGACCCAGTACTTC. This codes for CASSEGTAKETQYF.

The CDR3 reads CASTTTGVNTEAFF. The CDR3 nucleotides read TGTGCCAGCACGACGACAGGGGTGAACACTGAAGCTTTCTTT. The chain combines TRBV27 with TRBJ1-1; TRBD1 matches 8 bases. After removal of 7 bases from V and 0 bases from J, the junction contained 4 bases not matched to a gene. The CDR3 runs 14 residues. Germline V lookup: CDR1 MNHEY, CDR2 SMNVEV (reference sequence).

J is TRBJ2-6 and V is TRBV2; D is possibly TRBD1 (5 bases). Trimming pared 0 bases from V and 2 bases from J, leaving 11 bases between. This CDR3 has 17 amino acids. The germline CDR1 and CDR2 sequences are SNHLY and FYNNEI. The CDR3: CASSEALGVTGANVLTF. The CDR3 coding sequence is TGTGCCAGCAGTGAAGCGTTAGGGGTAACTGGGGCCAACGTCCTGACTTTC.